One and the same sample provided the 18 T cell receptor beta chains below, sequenced in a study of T-cell memory formation after mild COVID-19. Via MiXCR, TCRdb re-called the 5' RACE reads, giving one row per CDR3 protein. The table includes 250,000 to 350,000 distinct CDR3 sequences, approximately 19% detected once. The specimen was PBMCs or a T cell subset sorted from them (not recorded which). All receptors derive from a man between 18 and 29 years old who had mild COVID-19 (a few samples of this study predate the infection). Cell type and time point are not known.

This clonotype was seen more than once but under ten times. The rearrangement joins TRBV5-1 to TRBJ2-2; 10 nucleotides line up with TRBD1. Germline V CDR1 and CDR2: SGHRS, YFSETQ. Germline trimming cut 2 bases from V and 4 bases from J; bases unmatched to any gene: 5. The CDR3 consists of 16 residues. This chain's CDR3 is CASSFGTGDFTGELFF. The CDR3 region has the DNA TGCGCCAGCAGCTTTGGGACAGGGGATTTCACCGGGGAGCTGTTTTTT.

This clonotype was seen more than once but under ten times. V usage is TRBV6-2 or TRBV6-3 and J usage is TRBJ2-1, with 9 bases identical to TRBD1. CDR1 MNHEY and CDR2 SVGEGT come from the germline V gene. This CDR3 has 14 amino acids. The CDR3 sequence is CSISGTGSYNEQFF. DNA of the CDR3: TGTTCTATATCCGGGACAGGGTCCTACAATGAGCAGTTCTTC.

The gene calls are TRBV7-9 and TRBJ1-2; unclear D gene. Trimming pared 1 base from V and 2 bases from J, leaving 11 bases between. The CDR3 covers 15 residues. The germline V gene has CDR1 SEHNR and CDR2 FQNEAQ (reference sequence). The CDR3 coding sequence is TGTGCCAGCAGCTTAGGCGCCGTGGCAAACTATGGCTACACCTTC. This gives the protein CASSLGAVANYGYTF.

V usage is TRBV18 and J usage is TRBJ2-1; D may be TRBD2 (5 bases). The germline V gene has CDR1 KGHSH and CDR2 LQKENI. There are 13 residues in the CDR3. Trimming shortened V by 3 bases and J by 10 bases, and 13 bases separated the two germline ends. The CDR3 here is CASSPRSPGEQFF. The CDR3 bases are TGTGCCAGCTCACCTCGATCCCCGGGGGAGCAGTTCTTC.

The sample holds a few counts of this clonotype. This chain joins TRBV6-1 and TRBJ2-7; 7 positions match TRBD1. Germline V gene lookup returns CDR1 MNHNS and CDR2 SASEGT. CDR3 size: 14 residues. Losses at the gene ends were 4 bases for V and 2 bases for J; bases not matched to a gene: 5. The CDR3 bases are TGTGCCAGCAGTGGGGGGACAGCGACCTACGAGCAGTACTTC. As protein: CASSGGTATYEQYF.

The chain carries TRBV5-1 and TRBJ2-1; TRBD1 matches at 8 bases. The CDR3 covers 16 residues. Germline V lookup: CDR1 SGHRS, CDR2 YFSETQ. With 3 bases clipped from V and 9 bases from J, the junction kept 14 bases outside the gene matches. The CDR3 protein is CASSSPGGVGNSEQFF. Here the CDR3 DNA reads TGCGCCAGCAGCTCCCCAGGGGGCGTCGGAAATAGTGAGCAGTTCTTC.

This clonotype was seen more than once but under ten times. V is TRBV2 and J is TRBJ1-6; 7 bases agree with TRBD1. There are 13 residues in the CDR3. Germline trimming cut 5 bases from V and 10 bases from J; bases unmatched to any gene: 5. The V gene's germline CDR1 is SNHLY and CDR2 FYNNEI. The CDR3 reads CASSRQGDSPLHF. CDR3 in DNA: TGTGCCAGCAGTAGACAGGGCGACTCACCCCTCCACTTT. The entire variable domain, with the rest obtained from reference TRBV2 and TRBJ1-6, is as follows: EPEVTQTPSHQVTQMGQEVILRCVPISNHLYFYWYRQILGQKVEFLVSFYNNEISEKSEIFDDQFSVERPDGSNFTLKIRSTKLEDSAMYFCASSRQGDSPLHFGNGTRLTVT.

The CDR3 spells CASSLVLGTSTDTQYF. The CDR3, as DNA: TGTGCCAGCAGCTTAGTTCTAGGGACTAGCACAGATACGCAGTATTTT. This sequence joins TRBV7-9 and TRBJ2-3, with D possibly TRBD2 on 6 matching bases. This CDR3 has 16 amino acids. V dropped 1 base and J dropped 0 bases, with 11 bases sitting between them. CDR1 and CDR2 (germline): SEHNR, FQNEAQ (reference sequence).

The rearrangement uses TRBV7-6 and TRBJ2-2; TRBD1 matches 7 bases. Trimming at V came to 6 bases and at J to 4 bases, leaving 8 bases not matched to a gene. Germline V CDR1 and CDR2: SGHVS, FNYEAQ. There are 15 residues in the CDR3. The CDR3 DNA sequence: TGTGCCAGCAGGCTAGGGGGCTCAAGCACCGGGGAGCTGTTTTTT. This codes for CASRLGGSSTGELFF.

The chain employs TRBV3-1 and TRBJ2-7; D is ambiguous. V dropped 4 bases and J dropped 7 bases, with 14 bases sitting between them. The CDR3 consists of 13 residues. Germline V gene sequence: CDR1 LGHDT, CDR2 YNNKEL (reference sequence). The CDR3 sequence: CASSPSPFGEQYV. The DNA of the CDR3 is TGTGCCAGCAGCCCAAGTCCCTTTGGTGAGCAGTACGTC.

This clonotype was observed a few times. The chain links TRBV29-1 to TRBJ2-4; D perhaps matches TRBD2 (6 bases). CDR1 SQVTM and CDR2 ANQGSEA come from the germline V gene. V lost 6 bases and J 0 bases, leaving 12 bases between the germline ends. This CDR3 is built from 14 residues. The CDR3, as DNA: TGCAGCGTGGATCCCGGGGGAGCCAAAAACATTCAGTACTTC. It encodes CSVDPGGAKNIQYF.

This clonotype was observed a few times. The rearrangement uses TRBV24-1 and TRBJ2-3, with 8 bases fitting TRBD1. CDR3 length: 12 amino acids. J was trimmed by 6 bases and V by 9 bases; bases with no gene match: 4. Germline CDR1 reads KGHDR; CDR2 reads SFDVKD. This CDR3 reads CATGQGGDTQYF. CDR3 in DNA: TGTGCCACCGGACAGGGTGGGGATACGCAGTATTTT.

CDR3 DNA: TGTGCCAGCAGCGCGACAGGGAGGAGCCAGCCCCAGCATTTT. It specifies CASSATGRSQPQHF. The genes are TRBV7-2 and TRBJ1-5; 7 bases map to TRBD1. The CDR3 is made up of 14 amino acids. With V trimmed by 5 bases and J by 7 bases, 8 bases remained unmatched. Germline CDR1 reads SGHTA; CDR2 reads FQGNSA. The entire variable domain, with the rest obtained from reference TRBV7-2 and TRBJ1-5, is as follows: GAGVSQSPSNKVTEKGKDVELRCDPISGHTALYWYRQSLGQGLEFLIYFQGNSAPDKSGLPSDRFSAERTGGSVSTLTIQRTQQEDSAVYLCASSATGRSQPQHFGDGTRLSIL.

This clonotype showed up just a few times. The rearrangement links TRBV30 to TRBJ1-2; weak D call: TRBD1 (5 bases). The germline V gene encodes CDR1 GTSNPN and CDR2 SVGIG (reference sequence). Trimming removed 2 bases from V and 7 bases from J, with 14 bases in between. CDR3 length: 13 amino acids. The chain's CDR3 is CAWSPSGRGGYTF. CDR3 DNA: TGTGCCTGGAGTCCCTCGGGGCGGGGTGGCTACACCTTC.

V gene TRBV12-3 or TRBV12-4 combines with J gene TRBJ2-2, with D tentatively TRBD1 (6 bases). Deletions cut 5 bases from V and 3 bases from J, with 16 bases between. CDR3 length: 16 amino acids. For the CDR3, the DNA is TGTGCCAGCAGTCCCGGACAGCCACCGGACACCGGGGAGCTGTTTTTT. This sequence encodes CASSPGQPPDTGELFF.

The chain joins TRBV18 to TRBJ1-5; a weak D match, TRBD1 (5 bases). CDR3 size: 16 residues. CDR1 is KGHSH and CDR2 is LQKENI in the germline V gene. Trimming shortened V by 5 bases and J by 0 bases, and 14 bases separated the two germline ends. CDR3 DNA sequence: TGTGCCAGCTCAGCGGGAAGGGGAGTTAGCAATCAGCCCCAGCATTTT. It encodes CASSAGRGVSNQPQHF.

This clonotype was counted only a few times. This chain joins TRBV7-9 and TRBJ1-2; 11 positions agree with TRBD1. With V trimmed by 6 bases and J by 0 bases, 9 bases remained unmatched. There are 17 residues in the CDR3. CDR1 and CDR2 (germline): SEHNR, FQNEAQ (reference sequence). DNA for the CDR3: TGTGCCAGCAGAACGGACAGGGGGCAGGGTGCTAACTATGGCTACACCTTC. Translation: CASRTDRGQGANYGYTF.

A note on this clonotype: The germline gene is not matched at one end of the junction; a read error may be the cause. The DNA of the CDR3 is TGTGCCAGCGAGGGGAGACAGGGGCTTATCTTT. Its protein is CASEGRQGLIF. The chain joins TRBV28 to TRBJ1-1, with 8 nucleotides matching TRBD1. The germline V gene has CDR1 MDHEN and CDR2 SYDVKM. The CDR3 is 11 amino acids.